The following is a T cell receptor (beta chain) sequence with its context. The record originates from a study of OX40 agonist ivuxolimab in advanced cancers. Produced via immunoSEQ multiplex PCR; TCRdb's table is partial and in-frame only. The sample has over 85,000 clones; 86% are singletons. The CDR3 spans 15 residues. CDR1 and CDR2 (germline): GTSNPN, SVGIG (reference sequence). V lost 2 bases, J lost 4 bases, and 14 bases lay in between. This sequence was found in an adult with an advanced solid tumor such as melanoma, head and neck, liver or kidney cancer. The specimen comprised CD4+ or CD8+ T cells sorted from blood, sampled in a trial of the OX40 agonist ivuxolimab. The V gene is TRBV30, the J gene TRBJ2-2; D uncertain. CDR3 sequence (DNA): TGTGCCTGGAGTAGAAATTTGGGCAGCACCGGGGAGCTGTTTTTT. Amino acids: CAWSRNLGSTGELFF.